The 19 T cell receptor beta chains listed next were all sequenced from one sample in a study of beta chain features in type 1 diabetes. The entirety of the isolated RNA underwent reverse transcription, so expressed TCRB transcripts were sequenced. Clones were read by immunoSEQ multiplex PCR, and TCRdb kept only the in-frame ones, dropping some. The sample yields approximately 15,000 clones, almost 70% seen once. Findings and limits, study-wide: The study found moderately but significantly shorter TCRB CDR3s in all four CD4+ subsets of Type 1 diabetes patients.

Their antigens remain unidentified. The specimen sequenced was Tregs from blood. Every receptor here comes from a man aged 25 to 40 with type 1 diabetes.

V is TRBV10-3 and J is TRBJ2-5, with TRBD2 matching over 10 bases. This CDR3 spans 14 amino acids. Germline V CDR1 and CDR2: ENHRY, SYGVKD. Trimming cost V 5 bases and J 5 bases; bases outside gene matches: 5. As DNA, the CDR3 is TGTGCCATCAGTCCGAGCGGGAGGGCCGAGACCCAGTACTTC. This encodes CAISPSGRAETQYF.

This clone was counted once. The V and J genes are TRBV11-2 and TRBJ2-2; 7 positions agree with TRBD2. The CDR3 sequence is 16 residues long. With V trimmed by 3 bases and J by 1 base, 5 bases remained unmatched. The germline gives CDR1 SGHAT, CDR2 FQNNGV. The CDR3 is CASSFGGLVNTGELFF. CDR3 in DNA: TGTGCCAGCAGCTTTGGCGGACTAGTGAACACCGGGGAGCTGTTTTTT.

The chain carries TRBV10-2 and TRBJ2-7, with D uncertain. The CDR3 loop spans 12 amino acids. V was clipped by 2 bases and J by 8 bases, with 10 bases between them. Germline V gene lookup returns CDR1 WSHSY and CDR2 SAAADI. The CDR3 region has the DNA TGCGCCAGCAGTGAGCTTGGGCCGCAGCAGTACTTC. It codes for CASSELGPQQYF.

This chain uses TRBV5-4 with TRBJ2-1; 10 nucleotides align to TRBD2. Germline CDR1 reads SGHNT; CDR2 reads YYREEE (reference sequence). The CDR3 contains 16 residues. Trimming cost V 3 bases and J 3 bases; bases outside gene matches: 6. This CDR3 reads CASSYSGGINYNEQFF. The CDR3 nucleotides are TGTGCCAGCAGCTATAGCGGGGGGATTAACTACAATGAGCAGTTCTTC.

The chain has TRBV7-9 and TRBJ1-1; weak D call: TRBD1 (6 bases). The CDR3 is 15 residues long. V lost 5 bases and J 1 base, leaving 14 bases between the germline ends. Per germline, CDR1 SEHNR and CDR2 FQNEAQ (reference sequence). The CDR3 is CASSALRDKNTEAFF. CDR3 coding DNA: TGTGCCAGCAGCGCACTCCGGGACAAGAACACTGAAGCTTTCTTT. The full variable domain, completed using reference TRBV7-9 and TRBJ1-1, is DTGVSQNPRHKITKRGQNVTFRCDPISEHNRLYWYRQTLGQGPEFLTYFQNEAQLEKSRLLSDRFSAERPKGSFSTLEIQRTEQGDSAMYLCASSALRDKNTEAFFGQGTRLTVV.

This chain links TRBV6-5 with TRBJ1-2; possibly TRBD1 for D (5 bases). V dropped 4 bases and J dropped 4 bases, with 13 bases sitting between them. Germline V CDR1 and CDR2: MNHEY, SVGAGI. CDR3 size: 14 residues. CDR3 sequence reads: CASSWGGFGYGYTF. CDR3 DNA: TGTGCCAGCAGTTGGGGGGGGTTCGGCTATGGCTACACCTTC.

The chain has TRBV5-1 and TRBJ2-1, with TRBD2 identical over 7 bases. The CDR3 is 14 residues long. Looked up from germline, CDR1 is SGHRS and CDR2 is YFSETQ. Trimming at V came to 4 bases and at J to 13 bases, leaving 14 bases not matched to a gene. Here the CDR3 DNA reads TGCGCCAGCAGCCCAAGGGAGGCCTCGGGGGGTCAGTTCTTC. Translating it yields CASSPREASGGQFF.

The chain joins TRBV5-1 to TRBJ1-1; TRBD1 agrees at 9 bases. Germline V gene lookup returns CDR1 SGHRS and CDR2 YFSETQ. The CDR3 contains 14 residues. Germline trimming cut 4 bases from V and 3 bases from J; bases unmatched to any gene: 4. In nucleotides, the CDR3 is TGCGCCAGCAGCCCGGGACAGGGCGACACTGAAGCTTTCTTT. It encodes CASSPGQGDTEAFF.

This clone occurred a few times. This chain joins TRBV6-9 and TRBJ2-7; 9 bases line up with TRBD1. CDR1 and CDR2 from the germline V gene are MNHGY and SVAAGI. The ends lost 5 bases at V and 6 bases at J; junction bases unmatched: 8. The CDR3 consists of 14 residues. This chain's CDR3 is CASSEPETGGEQYF. CDR3 bases: TGTGCCAGCAGTGAACCGGAGACAGGGGGCGAGCAGTACTTC.

The chain carries TRBV7-9 and TRBJ2-7, with 7 bases lining up with TRBD1. The ends lost 3 bases at V and 1 base at J; junction bases unmatched: 3. This CDR3 region has 14 residues. The germline V gene encodes CDR1 SEHNR and CDR2 FQNEAQ (reference sequence). Here the CDR3 DNA reads TGTGCCAGCAGCTTGGGACAGCTATCCTACGAGCAGTACTTC. This codes for CASSLGQLSYEQYF.

The rearrangement uses TRBV7-6 and TRBJ2-1; 9 bases fit TRBD2. This CDR3 is 15 amino acids long. Losses at the gene ends were 7 bases for V and 4 bases for J; bases not matched to a gene: 8. CDR1 is SGHVS, CDR2 FNYEAQ, per germline. CDR3 nucleotide sequence: TGTGCCAGCACCCCGAGGGCGGGGGGGTACAATGAGCAGTTCTTC. It codes for CASTPRAGGYNEQFF. The whole variable domain, filled in from reference TRBV7-6 and TRBJ2-1, reads GAGVSQSPRYKVTKRGQDVALRCDPISGHVSLYWYRQALGQGPEFLTYFNYEAQQDKSGLPNDRFSAERPEGSISTLTIQRTEQRDSAMYRCASTPRAGGYNEQFFGPGTRLTVL.

The V call is TRBV7-2, the J call TRBJ1-1, with 10 positions matching TRBD1. Germline lookup yields CDR1 SGHTA and CDR2 FQGNSA. This CDR3 contains 18 residues. The V segment lost 6 bases and the J segment 1 base; nucleotides outside the gene matches: 14. CDR3 sequence (DNA): TGTGCCAGCAGTCCCCAATTTGGACAGGGGGTTTGGAACACTGAAGCTTTCTTT. Its translation is CASSPQFGQGVWNTEAFF.

V and J are TRBV27 and TRBJ1-2; possible D gene TRBD1, 6 bases. V was cut by 10 bases and J by 4 bases, with 28 bases left in between. The CDR3 contains 17 residues. CDR1 and CDR2 (germline): MNHEY, SMNVEV (reference sequence). CDR3 nucleotides: TGTGCCACCCATCCCGGGGCTGGGGGCCCCCCTGGCTATGGCTACACCTTC. It yields the protein CATHPGAGGPPGYGYTF.

The chain has TRBV6-1 and TRBJ1-1; no definite D call. V was trimmed by 6 bases and J by 5 bases, leaving 10 bases between them. Germline values: CDR1 MNHNS, CDR2 SASEGT. The CDR3 totals 12 residues. CDR3 protein: CASRRWETEAFF. The CDR3 nucleotides are TGTGCCAGCAGGAGATGGGAGACTGAAGCTTTCTTT.

Here the CDR3 DNA reads TGCAGCGTTGAGCGTTTAGCCGGGACAGGACATGGCTACACCTTC. This sequence encodes CSVERLAGTGHGYTF. V gene TRBV29-1 combines with J gene TRBJ1-2; the match to TRBD1 covers 8 bases. The J segment lost 6 bases and the V segment lost 3 bases, leaving 12 bases of the junction unmatched. This CDR3 is 15 amino acids long. Germline V gene sequence: CDR1 SQVTM, CDR2 ANQGSEA.

The chain carries TRBV14 and TRBJ2-5; D is uncertain. TRBJ2-7 explains the end of the DNA better; the J call may be wrong. Germline-derived CDR1 and CDR2 are SGHDN and FVKESK. CDR3 size: 15 residues. CDR3: CASSQDQGVPYEQYF. Here the CDR3 DNA reads TGTGCCAGCAGCCAAGATCAAGGAGTACCCTACGAGCAGTACTTC.

The gene calls are TRBV27 and TRBJ2-7; 7 bases fit TRBD1. CDR3 length: 15 residues. J lost 0 bases, V lost 6 bases, and 8 bases had no gene match. Germline loops: CDR1 MNHEY, CDR2 SMNVEV (reference sequence). CDR3 in amino acids: CASSKGQMSSYEQYF. CDR3 in DNA: TGTGCCAGCAGCAAGGGACAGATGAGCTCCTACGAGCAGTACTTC.

The chain couples TRBV4-1 to TRBJ2-6; maybe TRBD1 (6 bases). The V and J ends lost 4 bases and 0 bases respectively, with 13 bases between them. The CDR3 has 17 amino acids. Germline CDR1 and CDR2: MGHRA and YSYEKL. CDR3 region: CASSPGTTSSGANVLTF. The CDR3 DNA sequence: TGCGCCAGCAGCCCCGGGACAACTAGCTCTGGGGCCAACGTCCTGACTTTC.

The genes are TRBV14 and TRBJ2-7; TRBD1 is a possible D gene (5 bases). Trimming left V 0 bases short and J 9 bases short, with 15 bases between. CDR3 length: 14 amino acids. Germline loops: CDR1 SGHDN, CDR2 FVKESK. CDR3 sequence reads: CASSQDGRVVGQYF. The CDR3 DNA reads TGTGCCAGCAGCCAAGATGGCAGGGTGGTTGGGCAGTACTTC.